This T cell receptor (beta chain) was documented in a study of molecular identifiers for immune sequencing clone quantification. This clonotype was counted ten times or more. Sorted cells numbering about 20,000 to 1,000,000, with 10%, 30% or 50% RNA, yielded the naive CD8 libraries. The V end lost 4 bases, the J end lost 4 bases, and 19 bases lay between the germline ends. This CDR3 is 16 amino acids long. Germline loops: CDR1 SGHDN, CDR2 FVKESK. MiXCR, applied by TCRdb to the PCR reads, yields one record per CDR3 protein. The table has about 640,000 distinct CDR3 sequences, just under 20% seen once. Sequenced: naive CD8+ T cells from blood, with Jurkat cell RNA spiked in. Subset: FACS-sorted CD8+CD4-CCR7+CD45RA+ naive T cells. The receptor was isolated from a human donor in good health. Some libraries in this study had Jurkat cell RNA spiked in. This chain joins TRBV14 and TRBJ1-1; possibly TRBD1 for D (6 bases). CDR3 nucleotide sequence: TGTGCCAGCAGCCCCCGAGGTGGGGGCACGGGCACTGAAGCTTTCTTT. This encodes CASSPRGGGTGTEAFF.